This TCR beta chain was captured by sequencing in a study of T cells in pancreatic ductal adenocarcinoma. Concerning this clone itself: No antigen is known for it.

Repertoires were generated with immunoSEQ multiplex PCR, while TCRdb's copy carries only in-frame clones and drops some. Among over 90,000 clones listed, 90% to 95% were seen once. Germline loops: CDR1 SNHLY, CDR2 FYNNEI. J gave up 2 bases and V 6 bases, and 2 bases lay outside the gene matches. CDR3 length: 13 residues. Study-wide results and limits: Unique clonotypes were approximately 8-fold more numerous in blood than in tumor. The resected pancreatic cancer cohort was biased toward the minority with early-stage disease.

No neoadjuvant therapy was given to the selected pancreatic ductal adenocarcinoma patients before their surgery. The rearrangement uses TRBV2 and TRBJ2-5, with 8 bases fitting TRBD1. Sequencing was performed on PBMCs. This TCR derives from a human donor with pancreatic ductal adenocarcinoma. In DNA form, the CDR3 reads TGTGCCAGCAGCCGGGACAGGCAAGAGACCCAGTACTTC. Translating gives CASSRDRQETQYF.